The 23 T cell receptor beta chains below were found in one sample sequenced in a study of naive and memory T cell subsets. Two oligonucleotides, mixed equimolar, formed the beta constant-region primer covering TRBC1 and TRBC2. The ligated cDNA underwent four PCR rounds using SP2 and nested alpha and beta constant-region primers. Each CDR3 protein is one row after TCRdb ran MiXCR on the UMI-ligation and nested PCR reads. The sample lists 120,000 or so distinct CDR3 sequences; roughly 32% were seen once. The specimen was central memory CD4+ T cells from blood. The receptor set was obtained from a human donor in good health.

The chain carries TRBV19 and TRBJ2-6, with D possibly being TRBD1 or TRBD2 (5 bases each). Germline CDR1 LNHDA, CDR2 SQIVND (reference sequence). Trimming removed 10 bases at V and 0 bases at J, with 22 bases between. This CDR3 comprises 18 residues. CDR3: CATTAPGRLNSGANVLTF. In DNA form, the CDR3 reads TGTGCCACCACAGCGCCGGGACGGCTAAACTCTGGGGCCAACGTCCTGACTTTC.

This clonotype was observed a few times. This sequence joins TRBV7-2 and TRBJ2-7, with no clear D. Germline CDR1 reads SGHTA; CDR2 reads FQGNSA. Trimming cost V 8 bases and J 6 bases, with 14 bases left between them. The CDR3 length is 12 residues. This CDR3 is CASGRTRVEQYF. In nucleotides, the CDR3 is TGTGCCAGCGGTAGGACCCGGGTCGAGCAGTACTTC.

This clonotype was counted only a few times. The chain has TRBV20-1 and TRBJ2-5; 7 positions match TRBD1. The V gene's germline CDR1 is DFQATT and CDR2 SNEGSKA (reference sequence). V was clipped by 6 bases and J by 5 bases; unmatched bases: 6. CDR3 length: 12 amino acids. The DNA of the CDR3 is TGCAGTGCCGCCGACAGGGAGGAGACCCAGTACTTC. Amino acids: CSAADREETQYF.

The chain is built from TRBV7-6 and TRBJ2-7, with TRBD2 matching over 7 bases. Trimming cost V 7 bases and J 4 bases; bases outside gene matches: 10. The CDR3 runs 14 residues. From germline, CDR1 is SGHVS and CDR2 FNYEAQ. The CDR3 DNA is TGTGCCAGCATCCCTGGCGGGAGTATTTACGAGCAGTACTTC. This gives the protein CASIPGGSIYEQYF.

V and J are TRBV2 and TRBJ1-3; 7 nucleotides agree with TRBD1. J lost 2 bases, V lost 6 bases, and 4 bases had no gene match. The CDR3 extends over 14 amino acids. Germline CDR1 is SNHLY and CDR2 is FYNNEI. The CDR3 spells CASSLTGTGNTIYF. For the CDR3, the DNA is TGTGCCAGCAGCTTGACAGGGACTGGAAACACCATATATTTT.

The V gene is TRBV5-1, the J gene TRBJ2-1; D is unresolved. Germline V gene sequence: CDR1 SGHRS, CDR2 YFSETQ. The CDR3 length is 13 residues. V shed 4 bases and J shed 10 bases, with 15 bases lying between them. The CDR3 reads CASSTEAALEQFF. CDR3 sequence (DNA): TGCGCCAGCAGCACCGAAGCCGCCTTAGAGCAGTTCTTC.

The V call is TRBV5-1, the J call TRBJ2-5; 9 bases fit TRBD2. CDR1 is SGHRS and CDR2 is YFSETQ in the germline V gene. J was trimmed by 0 bases and V by 5 bases; bases with no gene match: 2. The CDR3 is 14 amino acids. This CDR3 reads CASSSSGNQETQYF. Here the CDR3 DNA reads TGCGCCAGCAGTTCTAGCGGGAACCAAGAGACCCAGTACTTC.

This clonotype was seen a few times. This chain uses TRBV9 with TRBJ2-1; D unclear. The germline CDR1 and CDR2 sequences are SGDLS and YYNGEE. There are 13 residues in the CDR3. With 4 bases removed from V and 7 bases from J, the gap between germline ends came to 12 bases. CDR3 protein: CASSPSRLNEQFF. CDR3 DNA: TGTGCCAGCAGCCCGTCCCGGTTGAATGAGCAGTTCTTC.

This clonotype has a handful of counts. The chain is built from TRBV19 and TRBJ1-5; no reliable D call. The V gene's germline CDR1 is LNHDA and CDR2 SQIVND (reference sequence). The CDR3 spans 15 residues. The germline V and J ends were trimmed by 5 bases and 4 bases, with 15 bases remaining between them. The CDR3 loop reads CASSGFGTLNQPQHF. The CDR3 region has the DNA TGTGCCAGTAGTGGTTTCGGCACGTTAAATCAGCCCCAGCATTTT.

The genes are TRBV7-6 and TRBJ2-7; D unclear. The CDR3 is 13 amino acids. V lost 4 bases and J 4 bases, leaving 11 bases between the germline ends. The germline V gene encodes CDR1 SGHVS and CDR2 FNYEAQ. The DNA for the CDR3 is TGTGCCAGCAGCTGGAATATGGAGTACGAGCAGTACTTC. Amino acid sequence: CASSWNMEYEQYF.

This clonotype was found a few times. The chain joins TRBV12-3 or TRBV12-4 to TRBJ2-3; 7 bases align to TRBD2. This CDR3 region has 16 residues. The V segment lost 6 bases and the J segment 0 bases; nucleotides outside the gene matches: 9. CDR3 nucleotide sequence: TGTGCCAGCAGGGAAGCGGGGTTCACTAGCACAGATACGCAGTATTTT. Protein sequence: CASREAGFTSTDTQYF.

V is TRBV28 and J is TRBJ2-5; the match to TRBD1 covers 7 bases. The CDR3 covers 15 residues. V lost 2 bases and J lost 2; bases outside the gene matches: 5. CDR1 is MDHEN and CDR2 is SYDVKM in the germline V gene. The CDR3, as DNA: TGTGCCAGCAGTTTACCGGGGACAGAGCAAGAGACCCAGTACTTC. Translating gives CASSLPGTEQETQYF.

The chain recombines TRBV20-1 with TRBJ1-2; no reliable D call. The CDR3 is 12 amino acids. The V end was cut by 4 bases, the J end by 4 bases, with 10 bases between. CDR1 is DFQATT, CDR2 SNEGSKA, per germline (reference sequence). The CDR3 here is CSAKKGSYGYTF. In DNA form, the CDR3 reads TGCAGTGCTAAAAAAGGGAGCTATGGCTACACCTTC.

The chain employs TRBV12-3 or TRBV12-4 and TRBJ2-7; no firm D call. This CDR3 has 13 amino acids. Trimming shortened V by 2 bases and J by 4 bases, and 9 bases separated the two germline ends. CDR3 nucleotide sequence: TGTGCCAGCAGTTTAAAGAAAATTTACGAGCAGTACTTC. Translated, it gives CASSLKKIYEQYF.

This clonotype has more than one count but fewer than ten. Here the CDR3 reads CASNAGGGSYNEQFF. The DNA for the CDR3 is TGTGCCAGCAACGCGGGAGGGGGGTCCTACAATGAGCAGTTCTTC. V is TRBV5-6 and J is TRBJ2-1, with 9 bases matching TRBD2. Germline assignment: CDR1 SGHDT and CDR2 YYEEEE. CDR3 length equals 15 residues. Unmatched junction bases numbered 5, after V lost 6 bases and J lost 1 base.

This clonotype was seen just once. This chain uses TRBV7-8 with TRBJ2-3; the match to TRBD2 covers 10 bases. Germline values: CDR1 SGHVS, CDR2 FQNEAQ. This CDR3 comprises 16 residues. V trimming: 5 bases; J trimming: 0 bases; junction bases outside the gene matches: 5. The CDR3 loop reads CASSPLAGVSTDTQYF. The CDR3 DNA follows: TGTGCCAGCAGCCCCCTAGCGGGAGTAAGCACAGATACGCAGTATTTT.

The chain couples TRBV20-1 to TRBJ2-5; no clear D gene. The CDR3 is 12 residues long. With 5 bases removed from V and 3 bases from J, the gap between germline ends came to 10 bases. Germline V gene sequence: CDR1 DFQATT, CDR2 SNEGSKA (reference sequence). CDR3 in DNA: TGCAGTGCTCTCGCCGGAAAAGAGACCCAGTACTTC. Protein: CSALAGKETQYF.

This clonotype was counted only a few times. The CDR3 sequence: CASSPGQGLAGANVLTF. In nucleotides, the CDR3 is TGTGCCAGCAGTCCCGGACAGGGACTGGCTGGGGCCAACGTCCTGACTTTC. The chain has TRBV12-3 or TRBV12-4 and TRBJ2-6; 8 bases line up with TRBD1. CDR3 size: 17 residues. Unmatched junction bases numbered 8, after V lost 5 bases and J lost 2 bases.

This clonotype was seen a few times. The rearrangement joins TRBV12-3 or TRBV12-4 to TRBJ2-2, with 9 positions matching TRBD2. Unmatched junction bases numbered 8, after V lost 5 bases and J lost 1 base. The CDR3 consists of 17 residues. DNA for the CDR3: TGTGCCAGCAGTGAGGAGACTAGCGGATTGAACACCGGGGAGCTGTTTTTT. The encoded protein is CASSEETSGLNTGELFF.

About this clonotype itself: Sequence at one end of the junction differs from germline and may be a read error. The chain uses TRBV3-1 and TRBJ2-1, with 14 nucleotides matching TRBD2. This CDR3 has 12 residues. Germline lookup yields CDR1 LGHDT and CDR2 YNNKEL (reference sequence). The CDR3: CASSRGTSGSLF. As DNA, the CDR3 is TGTGCCAGCAGCCGGGGGACTAGCGGGAGCCTCTTC.

This clonotype has just a few counts. A junction end diverges from the germline sequence, so it may reflect a read error. This chain joins TRBV6-2 or TRBV6-3 and TRBJ2-1; D is perhaps TRBD2 (5 bases). Germline values: CDR1 MNHEY, CDR2 SVGEGT. This CDR3 has 12 amino acids. The CDR3: CASRLEDWVMIF. DNA for the CDR3: TGTGCCAGCAGGTTAGAGGACTGGGTGATGATCTTC.

This clonotype came up a few times. The CDR3 reads CASSLDSFNYGYTF. CDR3 nucleotides: TGCGCCAGCAGCTTGGACAGTTTCAACTATGGCTACACCTTC. The chain couples TRBV5-1 to TRBJ1-2; D gene ambiguous. V was trimmed by 0 bases and J by 2 bases, leaving 8 bases between them. The CDR3 runs to 14 residues. Germline CDR1 SGHRS, CDR2 YFSETQ.

The chain couples TRBV7-2 to TRBJ1-4; D uncertain. This CDR3 spans 16 amino acids. The V gene's germline CDR1 is SGHTA and CDR2 FQGNSA. V was clipped by 0 bases and J by 7 bases, with 15 bases between them. The CDR3 protein is CASSLALGYRVEKLFF. The CDR3 nucleotides read TGTGCCAGCAGCTTAGCGCTGGGGTATCGGGTTGAAAAACTGTTTTTT.